The 18 T cell receptor beta chains given below trace back to one sample, sequenced in a study of T cell responses to AZD1222 COVID-19 vaccine. Sequencing was performed with immunoSEQ multiplex PCR; in TCRdb, only in-frame clones are kept and a portion is missing. Of about 110,000 clones in the sample, over 85% were seen once. This specimen consisted of peripheral blood, obtained on day 0 of MenACWY control vaccination. The receptors here all came from an adult in good health.

The chain has TRBV7-6 and TRBJ2-1; 7 nucleotides line up with TRBD1. Germline V gene sequence: CDR1 SGHVS, CDR2 FNYEAQ. CDR3 length: 21 amino acids. With V trimmed by 1 base and J by 0 bases, 18 bases remained unmatched. The CDR3 is CASSLEPLPRDRSSSYNEQFF. The CDR3 DNA follows: TGTGCCAGCAGCTTAGAACCCCTCCCCCGGGACAGATCTAGCTCCTACAATGAGCAGTTCTTC.

The gene calls are TRBV7-3 and TRBJ1-3, with no clear D. Looked up from germline, CDR1 is SGHTA and CDR2 is FQGTGA. The CDR3 runs 16 residues. Trimming pared 5 bases from V and 5 bases from J, leaving 19 bases between. Here the CDR3 DNA reads TGTGCCAGCAGCCCCTTTAAAGCCCCCCAGCGAAACACCATATATTTT. It specifies CASSPFKAPQRNTIYF.

The chain combines TRBV29-1 with TRBJ1-1; D is uncertain. The V gene's germline CDR1 is SQVTM and CDR2 ANQGSEA. The V gene lost 6 bases and the J gene lost 3 bases, with 14 bases spanning the gap. This CDR3 contains 13 residues. CDR3 coding DNA: TGCAGCGTGGACGGGCCGGAGGACACTGAAGCTTTCTTT. The encoded protein is CSVDGPEDTEAFF.

This chain links TRBV6-1 with TRBJ1-2; a weak D match, TRBD1 (5 bases). There are 15 residues in the CDR3. V lost 1 base to trimming and J lost 8 bases, with 17 bases between them. Looked up from germline, CDR1 is MNHNS and CDR2 is SASEGT. The CDR3 sequence is CASSEVGTQTRGYTF. In DNA, the CDR3 is TGTGCCAGCAGTGAAGTCGGGACGCAAACTCGGGGCTACACCTTC.

The chain carries TRBV18 and TRBJ2-2, with a weak D call TRBD2 (6 bases). The ends were cut back, 3 bases at V and 4 bases at J, with 24 bases in the middle. Germline CDR1 KGHSH, CDR2 LQKENI. This CDR3 spans 19 amino acids. As DNA, the CDR3 is TGTGCCAGCTCACCCCACTTTGGCGGACCAGCGGGTCTCACCGGGGAGCTGTTTTTT. Translating it yields CASSPHFGGPAGLTGELFF. Complete variable domain (other parts from reference TRBV18 and TRBJ2-2): NAGVMQNPRHLVRRRGQEARLRCSPMKGHSHVYWYRQLPEEGLKFMVYLQKENIIDESGMPKERFSAEFPKEGPSILRIQQVVRGDSAAYFCASSPHFGGPAGLTGELFFGEGSRLTVL.

V gene TRBV19 combines with J gene TRBJ2-7; D is perhaps TRBD1 or TRBD2 (6 bases each). V dropped 6 bases and J dropped 4 bases, with 19 bases sitting between them. This CDR3 has 15 residues. Germline loops: CDR1 LNHDA, CDR2 SQIVND (reference sequence). The CDR3 loop is CASSSLGGGRYEQYF. The CDR3 region has the DNA TGTGCCAGTAGCTCCCTGGGGGGCGGAAGGTACGAGCAGTACTTC.

The chain links TRBV5-1 to TRBJ2-7, with 11 bases fitting TRBD1. V lost 7 bases, J lost 3 bases, and 9 bases stayed unmatched. The CDR3 loop spans 15 amino acids. Germline V gene sequence: CDR1 SGHRS, CDR2 YFSETQ. In nucleotides, the CDR3 is TGCGCCAGCGGCGCCGGACAGGGGGCTTTCTACGAGCAGTACTTC. Protein product: CASGAGQGAFYEQYF.

The chain couples TRBV3-1 (or the pseudogene TRBV3-2) to TRBJ2-2; D not resolved. Deletions cut 0 bases from V and 7 bases from J, with 12 bases between. CDR1 and CDR2 from the germline V gene are LGHDT and YNNKEL (reference sequence). The CDR3 has 15 residues. Written as DNA, the CDR3 is TGTGCCAGCAGCCAAGATCATAACTACCTCGGGGAGCTGTTTTTT. Translation: CASSQDHNYLGELFF.

The chain links TRBV6-1 to TRBJ2-5; D might be TRBD1 (6 bases). CDR1 is MNHNS and CDR2 is SASEGT in the germline V gene. V lost 1 base and J 4 bases, leaving 10 bases between the germline ends. The CDR3 runs to 14 residues. In nucleotides, the CDR3 is TGTGCCAGCAGTGAAGGGACAGATGTAGAGACCCAGTACTTC. Translation: CASSEGTDVETQYF.

The rearrangement joins TRBV5-6 to TRBJ1-2; D gene ambiguous. V gave up 1 base and J gave up 2 bases, with 12 bases separating them. CDR1 and CDR2 (germline): SGHDT, YYEEEE. This CDR3 has 15 amino acids. CDR3 loop: CASSLPGIGNYGYTF. The CDR3 DNA is TGTGCCAGCAGCTTGCCGGGCATAGGGAACTATGGCTACACCTTC.

This clone has a handful of counts. Other DNA sequences in this specimen translate into the identical CDR3. The chain employs TRBV5-4 and TRBJ2-7; a weak D match, TRBD1 (6 bases). Per the germline V gene, CDR1 is SGHNT and CDR2 is YYREEE (reference sequence). V was trimmed by 2 bases and J by 0 bases, leaving 9 bases between them. There are 14 residues in the CDR3. Here the CDR3 DNA reads TGTGCCAGCAGCTTACAGGGTAGCTCCTACGAGCAGTACTTC. Residues: CASSLQGSSYEQYF.

This chain connects TRBV5-1 to TRBJ1-1; perhaps TRBD1 as D (6 bases). The CDR3 sequence is 12 residues long. Trimming shortened V by 7 bases and J by 0 bases, and 7 bases separated the two germline ends. Germline V lookup: CDR1 SGHRS, CDR2 YFSETQ. The CDR3 DNA is TGCGCCAGCCGGACAGTGAACACTGAAGCTTTCTTT. Its translation is CASRTVNTEAFF.

The chain joins TRBV6-5 to TRBJ1-2, with a possible D match to TRBD1 (6 bases). The ends were cut back, 6 bases at V and 7 bases at J, with 12 bases in the middle. This CDR3 contains 12 residues. Germline values: CDR1 MNHEY, CDR2 SVGAGI. The CDR3 sequence is CASSAGEGGYTF. The CDR3, as DNA: TGTGCCAGCAGCGCAGGGGAGGGTGGCTACACCTTC.

The chain employs TRBV5-6 and TRBJ2-7; D possibly matches TRBD1 or TRBD2 (5 bases each). There are 14 residues in the CDR3. Germline-derived CDR1 and CDR2 are SGHDT and YYEEEE. Trimming took off 0 bases at V and 2 bases at J, with 9 bases between the two ends. CDR3 coding DNA: TGTGCCAGCAGCTTGGCAGGGCGGGCCTACGAGCAGTACTTC. Protein sequence: CASSLAGRAYEQYF.

This clone was observed a handful of times. The chain links TRBV4-2 to TRBJ2-1, with a tentative D call TRBD2 (5 bases). V lost 0 bases and J lost 3, with 9 bases in between. There are 15 residues in the CDR3. Germline V gene data show CDR1 as LGHNA and CDR2 as YNFKEQ. Here the CDR3 reads CASSQDSGNYNEQFF. CDR3 coding DNA: TGTGCCAGCAGCCAAGATTCGGGAAACTACAATGAGCAGTTCTTC.

The chain uses TRBV24-1 and TRBJ2-7; 9 bases are shared with TRBD1. Germline lookup yields CDR1 KGHDR and CDR2 SFDVKD. The CDR3 is 14 amino acids. The junction had 3 bases not matched to a gene; V was cut back by 1 base and J by 6 bases. DNA for the CDR3: TGTGCCACCAGTGATTTAAGGACAGGGGCCGAGCAGTACTTC. Protein sequence: CATSDLRTGAEQYF.

The chain uses TRBV12-3 or TRBV12-4 and TRBJ2-1; D unresolved. Trimming took off 2 bases at V and 4 bases at J, with 6 bases between the two ends. The CDR3 is 13 amino acids. CDR3 protein: CASSLNGYNEQFF. CDR3 coding DNA: TGTGCCAGCAGTTTAAACGGGTACAATGAGCAGTTCTTC.

This chain joins TRBV11-2 and TRBJ2-5, with TRBD2 matching over 13 bases. Germline V gives CDR1 SGHAT, CDR2 FQNNGV. This CDR3 has 17 amino acids. V lost 3 bases to trimming and J lost 0 bases; unmatched junction nucleotides: 4. CDR3 amino acids: CASSLTSGGRYQETQYF. The CDR3 DNA sequence: TGTGCCAGCAGCTTGACTAGCGGGGGGAGATACCAAGAGACCCAGTACTTC.